The 20 T cell receptor beta chains below were found in one sample sequenced in a study of cytomegalovirus exposure and HLA in healthy donors. Primers included in the PCR were 60 Vbeta and 13 Jbeta primers. The assay was immunoSEQ multiplex PCR, and TCRdb's table has in-frame clones only and misses some. The data show 90,000 to 140,000 clones, over 80% seen once. The sequencing sample was made of PBMCs. The receptors were gathered from a man younger than 45 in good health and CMV-seropositive.

This clone was seen only once. The chain is built from TRBV28 and TRBJ1-5, with a possible D match to TRBD1 (5 bases). The CDR3 covers 13 residues. Germline values: CDR1 MDHEN, CDR2 SYDVKM. V shed 4 bases and J shed 7 bases, with 11 bases lying between them. CDR3 nucleotide sequence: TGTGCCAGCAGTTGGCGGGGCGCACAGCCCCAGCATTTT. Residues: CASSWRGAQPQHF.

On this clone itself: Its ends do not fully match the called genes, so a read error is possible. The chain uses TRBV7-9 and TRBJ1-1; weak D call: TRBD1 (5 bases). CDR1 is SEHNR, CDR2 FQNEAQ, per germline (reference sequence). The CDR3 consists of 12 residues. The CDR3 nucleotides are TGTTCCAGCAGCCGGGGGGGAACTGAAGCTTTCTTT. Amino acids: CSSSRGGTEAFF.

This chain uses TRBV2 with TRBJ1-3; 7 nucleotides agree with TRBD1. The CDR3 is 16 residues long. Germline assignment: CDR1 SNHLY and CDR2 FYNNEI. V was pared by 6 bases and J by 0 bases, with 8 bases of the junction left unmatched. The CDR3 DNA sequence: TGTGCCAGCAGCTCCAGACAGGGAAACTCTGGAAACACCATATATTTT. As protein: CASSSRQGNSGNTIYF.

The chain carries TRBV5-1 and TRBJ2-3; 11 bases fit TRBD2. Unmatched junction bases numbered 6, after V lost 0 bases and J lost 0 bases. Germline V gene sequence: CDR1 SGHRS, CDR2 YFSETQ. CDR3 length: 18 amino acids. The CDR3 DNA reads as TGCGCCAGCAGCTTGGGGCCCCTAGCGGGGGGTAGCACAGATACGCAGTATTTT. Translated, it gives CASSLGPLAGGSTDTQYF.

The V gene is TRBV2, the J gene TRBJ1-1, with D perhaps TRBD1 (5 bases). Germline V gene lookup returns CDR1 SNHLY and CDR2 FYNNEI. This CDR3 spans 17 amino acids. Trimming left V 7 bases short and J 6 bases short, with 27 bases between. This CDR3 is CASKRGRLGLLRAEAFF. DNA for the CDR3: TGTGCCAGCAAACGGGGCCGACTGGGACTGCTAAGGGCTGAAGCTTTCTTT.

This chain connects TRBV18 to TRBJ2-3; TRBD2 matches at 11 bases. Germline CDR1 and CDR2: KGHSH and LQKENI. The V segment lost 1 base and the J segment 6 bases; nucleotides outside the gene matches: 6. This CDR3 is 16 amino acids long. CDR3 protein: CASSPRLAGSGDTQYF. In DNA, the CDR3 is TGTGCCAGCTCACCACGACTAGCGGGGAGCGGGGATACGCAGTATTTT. The variable domain in full, with the rest retrieved from reference TRBV18 and TRBJ2-3, is NAGVMQNPRHLVRRRGQEARLRCSPMKGHSHVYWYRQLPEEGLKFMVYLQKENIIDESGMPKERFSAEFPKEGPSILRIQQVVRGDSAAYFCASSPRLAGSGDTQYFGPGTRLTVL.

The rearrangement uses TRBV2 and TRBJ2-6; 10 bases are shared with TRBD1. The CDR3 covers 19 residues. The V and J ends lost 5 bases and 0 bases, in that order; junction bases with no gene match: 10. Germline CDR1 SNHLY, CDR2 FYNNEI. Written as DNA, the CDR3 is TGTGCCAGCAGTATAAACCGGGACAGGGGTTACTCTGGGGCCAACGTCCTGACTTTC. The encoded protein is CASSINRDRGYSGANVLTF.

The chain links TRBV7-8 to TRBJ1-2; no firm D call. The CDR3 loop spans 15 amino acids. Germline CDR1 SGHVS, CDR2 FQNEAQ. V lost 1 base and J 0 bases, leaving 9 bases between the germline ends. CDR3 nucleotide sequence: TGTGCCAGCAGCTTAGTACAGAGCACTAACTATGGCTACACCTTC. It is translated as CASSLVQSTNYGYTF.

The J gene is TRBJ2-7, the V gene TRBV28; no definite D call. The ends were cut back, 5 bases at V and 4 bases at J, with 9 bases in the middle. The CDR3 is 12 amino acids. Germline CDR1 is MDHEN and CDR2 is SYDVKM. The CDR3 is CASSPRRYEQYF. CDR3 sequence (DNA): TGTGCCAGCAGTCCCCGTAGATACGAGCAGTACTTC.

The chain carries TRBV5-1 and TRBJ2-1, with TRBD2 identical over 9 bases. Germline lookup yields CDR1 SGHRS and CDR2 YFSETQ. The CDR3 loop spans 15 amino acids. Trimming cost V 1 base and J 5 bases; bases outside gene matches: 4. The CDR3 loop is CASSLLPSGDNEQFF. DNA for the CDR3: TGCGCCAGCAGCTTGCTTCCTAGCGGGGACAATGAGCAGTTCTTC.

V is TRBV9 and J is TRBJ1-5, with a tentative D call TRBD1 (5 bases). There are 18 residues in the CDR3. Germline CDR1 is SGDLS and CDR2 is YYNGEE. V was shortened by 7 bases and J by 2 bases, with 25 bases between the two germline ends. The CDR3 reads CASSPPRQIDDGNQPQHF. The CDR3 DNA reads as TGTGCCAGCTCCCCCCCTAGACAGATCGACGATGGCAATCAGCCCCAGCATTTT.

This clone has a handful of counts. The chain employs TRBV6-1 and TRBJ2-1, with 9 bases aligning to TRBD2. Trimming took 8 bases from V and 5 from J; bases not matched to a gene: 7. The CDR3 runs 14 residues. In germline, CDR1 is MNHNS, CDR2 SASEGT. The CDR3 protein is CASGFSGGNNEQFF. The CDR3 nucleotides are TGTGCCAGCGGCTTCAGCGGGGGGAACAATGAGCAGTTCTTC.

This clone occurred once. The chain couples TRBV11-2 to TRBJ1-4; D remains unclear. Between the trimmed V and J ends, which lost 5 bases and 3 bases, there was a span of 13 bases. The CDR3 runs to 15 residues. Germline V gives CDR1 SGHAT, CDR2 FQNNGV. Here the CDR3 reads CASSRSGGPNEKLFF. The CDR3 DNA reads TGTGCCAGCAGCCGAAGCGGCGGCCCTAATGAAAAACTGTTTTTT.

The genes are TRBV10-2 and TRBJ2-3; 16 bases are a match to TRBD2. In germline, CDR1 is WSHSY, CDR2 SAAADI. V was pared by 4 bases and J by 8 bases, with 3 bases of the junction left unmatched. This CDR3 spans 15 amino acids. The CDR3 is CASSGGLAGGPTQYF. The CDR3, as DNA: TGCGCCAGCAGTGGGGGACTAGCGGGGGGGCCTACGCAGTATTTT.

In this sample, this clone turned up a few times. This chain connects TRBV6-5 to TRBJ2-7; D is possibly TRBD1 (5 bases). Germline V gives CDR1 MNHEY, CDR2 SVGAGI. This CDR3 is 14 amino acids long. The germline V and J ends were trimmed by 0 bases and 4 bases, with 10 bases remaining between them. The DNA for the CDR3 is TGTGCCAGCAGTTACTCAGGGGATACGTACGAGCAGTACTTC. Amino acids: CASSYSGDTYEQYF.

This sequence joins TRBV7-2 and TRBJ2-7, with TRBD1 matching over 9 bases. Germline CDR1 reads SGHTA; CDR2 reads FQGNSA. The CDR3 extends over 14 amino acids. V was clipped by 5 bases and J by 6 bases; unmatched bases: 8. The chain's CDR3 is CASSQGQGVSEQYF. The CDR3, as DNA: TGTGCCAGCAGCCAGGGACAGGGTGTCTCCGAGCAGTACTTC.

There are a few counts of this clone. The V gene is TRBV10-3, the J gene TRBJ2-1; tentatively, D is TRBD1 (7 bases). The V end lost 6 bases, the J end lost 6 bases, and 12 bases lay between the germline ends. Germline V lookup: CDR1 ENHRY, CDR2 SYGVKD. The CDR3 extends over 13 amino acids. The CDR3 DNA sequence: TGTGCCATCAGAGACAGGGAGGCCAATGAGCAGTTCTTC. This encodes CAIRDREANEQFF.

V gene TRBV25-1 combines with J gene TRBJ2-1; tentative D call: TRBD2 (6 bases). V gave up 2 bases and J gave up 2 bases, with 13 bases separating them. The CDR3 loop spans 16 amino acids. CDR1 is MGHDK and CDR2 is SYGVNS in the germline V gene. The CDR3 DNA follows: TGTGCCAGCAGTGAAACCGGGACTGGGACCTACAATGAGCAGTTCTTC. Protein product: CASSETGTGTYNEQFF. The complete variable domain, with remaining parts taken from reference TRBV25-1 and TRBJ2-1, reads EADIYQTPRYLVIGTGKKITLECSQTMGHDKMYWYQQDPGMELHLIHYSYGVNSTEKGDLSSESTVSRIRTEHFPLTLESARPSHTSQYLCASSETGTGTYNEQFFGPGTRLTVL.

V and J are TRBV7-3 and TRBJ2-1, with TRBD2 as a possible D gene (5 bases). Germline CDR1 and CDR2: SGHTA and FQGTGA. V was clipped by 2 bases and J by 3 bases, with 11 bases between them. The CDR3 runs to 15 residues. The CDR3 sequence is CASSLGRADYNEQFF. The CDR3 DNA is TGTGCCAGCAGCTTAGGGCGGGCCGACTACAATGAGCAGTTCTTC.

This clone has a handful of counts. This sequence joins TRBV18 and TRBJ2-3; a weak D match, TRBD1 (6 bases). Trimming removed 1 base from V and 0 bases from J, with 14 bases in between. The germline CDR1 and CDR2 sequences are KGHSH and LQKENI. The CDR3 is 17 residues long. The chain's CDR3 is CASSPQLQGHSTDTQYF. Written as DNA, the CDR3 is TGTGCCAGCTCACCACAGTTACAGGGTCACAGCACAGATACGCAGTATTTT.